These 8 T cell receptor beta chains originate from one sample sequenced in a study of T-cell memory formation after mild COVID-19 (dated by TCRdb to about 2021). The library relied on 5' RACE. The reads were generated on an Illumina NovaSeq 6000. The public reads were reanalyzed by TCRdb: fastp trimming at Q25, MiXCR alignment, in-frame beta chains only. For every CDR3 protein sequence, its rows merge into one entry that carries the most common genes and DNA. For this sample the table gives 250,000 to 300,000 distinct CDR3 sequences, of which 16% were detected only once. The ten largest clones add up to roughly 25% of the sample. The sample comprised PBMCs or a T cell subset sorted from them (not recorded which). These receptor sequences come from a man aged 18-30 years who had mild COVID-19 (a few samples of this study predate the infection). The sample titles of this study are shuffled in the database, so cell type and time point are left out; the donor was told from shared clones.

This clonotype was observed a handful of times. The V and J genes are TRBV6-2 or TRBV6-3 and TRBJ2-3; D possibly corresponds to TRBD2 (6 bases). V lost 6 bases, J lost 0 bases, and 19 bases lay in between. The length of the CDR3 is 17 residues. The germline CDR1 and CDR2 sequences are MNHEY and SVGEGT. As DNA, the CDR3 is TGTGCCAGCAGCTTCCACGCCGGGACTGCCAGCACAGATACGCAGTATTTT. Its protein is CASSFHAGTASTDTQYF.

This clonotype was seen many times. The chain combines TRBV18 with TRBJ2-7; 11 bases are a match to TRBD1. The V gene's germline CDR1 is KGHSH and CDR2 LQKENI. The CDR3 totals 15 residues. Losses at the gene ends were 0 bases for V and 6 bases for J; bases not matched to a gene: 4. CDR3 residues: CASSPPVGTGGEQYV. The CDR3, as DNA: TGTGCCAGCTCACCACCGGTGGGGACAGGGGGCGAGCAGTACGTC.

This clonotype was detected a few times. The chain uses TRBV29-1 and TRBJ2-3; D ambiguous. The V end was cut by 5 bases, the J end by 4 bases, with 7 bases between. CDR1 is SQVTM, CDR2 ANQGSEA, per germline. The CDR3 runs 11 residues. The CDR3 DNA reads as TGCAGCGTTACCCTAGCAGATACGCAGTATTTT. Protein product: CSVTLADTQYF.

This rearrangement joins TRBV7-2 to TRBJ2-3; D call uncertain. The CDR3 has 16 residues. V lost 5 bases to trimming and J lost 1 base, with 16 bases between them. CDR1 is SGHTA and CDR2 is FQGNSA in the germline V gene. The DNA of the CDR3 is TGTGCCAGCAGCGCGATTGGTTTTAGGGGCACAGATACGCAGTATTTT. It encodes CASSAIGFRGTDTQYF. The full variable domain, in which reference TRBV7-2 and TRBJ2-3 provide the parts outside the CDR3, is GAGVSQSPSNKVTEKGKDVELRCDPISGHTALYWYRQSLGQGLEFLIYFQGNSAPDKSGLPSDRFSAERTGGSVSTLTIQRTQQEDSAVYLCASSAIGFRGTDTQYFGPGTRLTVL.

V is TRBV5-1 and J is TRBJ2-2; 9 bases agree with TRBD1. Trimming cost V 3 bases and J 3 bases; bases outside gene matches: 3. CDR1 SGHRS and CDR2 YFSETQ come from the germline V gene. The length of the CDR3 is 15 residues. The CDR3 nucleotides are TGCGCCAGCAGCTGGGGGGACAGGGACACCGGGGAGCTGTTTTTT. Protein product: CASSWGDRDTGELFF. The full variable domain, rest sourced from reference TRBV5-1 and TRBJ2-2, is KAGVTQTPRYLIKTRGQQVTLSCSPISGHRSVSWYQQTPGQGLQFLFEYFSETQRNKGNFPGRFSGRQFSNSRSEMNVSTLELGDSALYLCASSWGDRDTGELFFGEGSRLTVL.

The table lists this clonotype with many counts. This chain links TRBV25-1 with TRBJ2-7; 8 bases agree with TRBD1. The V and J ends lost 2 bases and 2 bases, in that order; junction bases with no gene match: 2. Germline CDR1 MGHDK, CDR2 SYGVNS. This CDR3 spans 14 amino acids. CDR3: CASSEGTGAYEQYV. CDR3 DNA: TGTGCCAGCAGTGAAGGGACAGGAGCCTACGAGCAGTACGTC.

This clonotype was seen only a few times. The chain joins TRBV20-1 to TRBJ1-2; TRBD1 is a possible D gene (5 bases). Per germline, CDR1 DFQATT and CDR2 SNEGSKA (reference sequence). The CDR3 has 10 residues. V was clipped by 6 bases and J by 5 bases, with 7 bases between them. The CDR3 protein is CSAPGYGYTF. CDR3 bases: TGCAGTGCGCCAGGGTATGGCTACACCTTC.

The chain couples TRBV7-2 to TRBJ1-6; D unclear. Germline loops: CDR1 SGHTA, CDR2 FQGNSA. Trimming took off 2 bases at V and 5 bases at J, with 10 bases between the two ends. There are 15 residues in the CDR3. Here the CDR3 reads CASSLQGQNNSPLHF. In nucleotides, the CDR3 is TGTGCCAGCAGCTTACAAGGGCAGAATAATTCACCCCTCCACTTT. Full variable domain (remainder filled in from reference TRBV7-2 and TRBJ1-6): GAGVSQSPSNKVTEKGKDVELRCDPISGHTALYWYRQSLGQGLEFLIYFQGNSAPDKSGLPSDRFSAERTGGSVSTLTIQRTQQEDSAVYLCASSLQGQNNSPLHFGNGTRLTVT.